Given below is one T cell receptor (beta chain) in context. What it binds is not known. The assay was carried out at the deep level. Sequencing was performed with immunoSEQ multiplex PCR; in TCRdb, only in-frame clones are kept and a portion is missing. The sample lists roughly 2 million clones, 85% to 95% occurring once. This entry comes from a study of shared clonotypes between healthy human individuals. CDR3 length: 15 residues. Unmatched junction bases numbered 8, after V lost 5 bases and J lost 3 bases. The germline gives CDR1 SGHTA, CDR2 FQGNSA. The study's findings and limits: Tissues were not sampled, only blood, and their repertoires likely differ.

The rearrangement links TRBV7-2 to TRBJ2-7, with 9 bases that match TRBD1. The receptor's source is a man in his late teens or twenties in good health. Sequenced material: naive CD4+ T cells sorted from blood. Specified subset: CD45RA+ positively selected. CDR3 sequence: CASSPGTGKGYEQYF. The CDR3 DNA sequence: TGTGCCAGCAGCCCGGGGACAGGGAAAGGCTACGAGCAGTACTTC. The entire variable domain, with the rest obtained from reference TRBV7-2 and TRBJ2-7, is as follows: GAGVSQSPSNKVTEKGKDVELRCDPISGHTALYWYRQSLGQGLEFLIYFQGNSAPDKSGLPSDRFSAERTGGSVSTLTIQRTQQEDSAVYLCASSPGTGKGYEQYFGPGTRLTVT.